This entry lists 26 T cell receptor beta chains sequenced from one sample in a study of OX40 agonist ivuxolimab in advanced cancers. The assay was immunoSEQ multiplex PCR, and TCRdb's table has in-frame clones only and misses some. The sample lists around 45,000 clones, approximately 90% occurring once. Sequencing was performed on CD4+ or CD8+ T cells sorted from blood, taken in a trial of the OX40 agonist ivuxolimab. All receptors derive from an adult with an advanced solid tumor such as melanoma, head and neck, liver or kidney cancer.

The CDR3 nucleotides read TGTGCCAGCAGTTTGAAGGACCTAGTGTTGCCCCAGCATTTT. Protein: CASSLKDLVLPQHF. The chain recombines TRBV28 with TRBJ1-5; no clear D. The CDR3 is 14 amino acids. Trimming took off 3 bases at V and 9 bases at J, with 15 bases between the two ends. Germline V gene lookup returns CDR1 MDHEN and CDR2 SYDVKM.

This clone was counted only a few times. Other DNA sequences within the sample encode an identical CDR3. CDR3 coding DNA: TGTGCCAGCAGCTTGGCCGTCGGAAACACTGAAGCTTTCTTT. Translated: CASSLAVGNTEAFF. The genes are TRBV5-4 and TRBJ1-1; D is unclear. V lost 0 bases, J lost 2 bases, and 8 bases lay in between. The V gene's germline CDR1 is SGHNT and CDR2 YYREEE (reference sequence). The CDR3 loop spans 14 amino acids.

The chain links TRBV7-2 to TRBJ2-7; no reliable D call. Trimming pared 2 bases from V and 4 bases from J, leaving 18 bases between. This CDR3 spans 16 amino acids. The germline V gene has CDR1 SGHTA and CDR2 FQGNSA. The CDR3 sequence is CASSLISGPQGYEQYF. The CDR3, as DNA: TGTGCCAGCAGCTTAATTTCCGGGCCACAAGGTTACGAGCAGTACTTC.

V gene TRBV14 combines with J gene TRBJ2-7; D call uncertain. The germline gives CDR1 SGHDN, CDR2 FVKESK. The V and J ends lost 1 base and 4 bases respectively, with 14 bases between them. This CDR3 region has 15 residues. The CDR3 sequence is CASSQAGSDWYEQYF. The DNA of the CDR3 is TGTGCCAGCAGCCAAGCTGGTTCCGACTGGTACGAGCAGTACTTC.

The chain combines TRBV7-8 with TRBJ2-7; 7 bases agree with TRBD2. V lost 2 bases and J lost 7; bases outside the gene matches: 8. The CDR3 covers 14 residues. The germline CDR1 and CDR2 sequences are SGHVS and FQNEAQ. The chain's CDR3 is CASSLPGGFQEQYF. As DNA, the CDR3 is TGTGCCAGCAGCTTACCGGGAGGCTTCCAGGAGCAGTACTTC.

The chain recombines TRBV27 with TRBJ2-7, with 8 positions matching TRBD1. The junction had 3 bases not matched to a gene; V was cut back by 3 bases and J by 2 bases. This CDR3 region has 14 residues. The germline CDR1 and CDR2 sequences are MNHEY and SMNVEV (reference sequence). CDR3 residues: CASSLGQVAYEQYF. The CDR3 nucleotides are TGTGCCAGCAGTTTGGGACAGGTCGCCTACGAGCAGTACTTC.

This clone was seen only once. V is TRBV6-5 and J is TRBJ1-1, with unresolved D. Germline V gives CDR1 MNHEY, CDR2 SVGAGI. With 5 bases removed from V and 0 bases from J, the gap between germline ends came to 7 bases. The CDR3 is made up of 13 amino acids. This CDR3 is CASSGRMNTEAFF. The DNA of the CDR3 is TGTGCCAGCAGTGGACGGATGAACACTGAAGCTTTCTTT.

The V and J genes are TRBV19 and TRBJ2-3, with D perhaps matching TRBD1 (6 bases). The CDR3 runs 13 residues. The V gene lost 8 bases and the J gene lost 5 bases, with 14 bases spanning the gap. CDR1 is LNHDA, CDR2 SQIVND, per germline (reference sequence). The CDR3 here is CASALAGEDTQYF. As DNA, the CDR3 is TGTGCCAGTGCCTTAGCAGGGGAAGATACGCAGTATTTT.

V and J are TRBV27 and TRBJ2-2; weak D call: TRBD1 (7 bases). Trimming pared 3 bases from V and 5 bases from J, leaving 13 bases between. The CDR3 runs 15 residues. The germline V gene has CDR1 MNHEY and CDR2 SMNVEV (reference sequence). CDR3 loop: CASSFAGQRTGELFF. The DNA of the CDR3 is TGTGCCAGCAGTTTTGCGGGACAGCGGACCGGGGAGCTGTTTTTT.

This sequence joins TRBV7-8 and TRBJ2-2; 7 bases are a match to TRBD2. The J segment lost 4 bases and the V segment lost 2 bases, leaving 4 bases of the junction unmatched. Germline CDR1 SGHVS, CDR2 FQNEAQ. This CDR3 region has 15 residues. The CDR3, as DNA: TGTGCCAGCAGCTTACTCGGGGGGTCCACCGGGGAGCTGTTTTTT. Protein product: CASSLLGGSTGELFF. The whole variable domain, filled in from reference TRBV7-8 and TRBJ2-2, reads GAGVSQSPRYKVAKRGQDVALRCDPISGHVSLFWYQQALGQGPEFLTYFQNEAQLDKSGLPSDRFFAERPEGSVSTLKIQRTQQEDSAVYLCASSLLGGSTGELFFGEGSRLTVL.

As DNA, the CDR3 is TGTGCCAGCAGTTTAAACAAGAATCAGCCCCAGCATTTT. Amino acids: CASSLNKNQPQHF. This chain connects TRBV27 to TRBJ1-5; D not resolved. Germline V gene data show CDR1 as MNHEY and CDR2 as SMNVEV (reference sequence). CDR3 length: 13 amino acids. V lost 2 bases and J 4 bases, leaving 6 bases between the germline ends.

The chain carries TRBV5-1 and TRBJ1-2, with a weak D call TRBD1 (6 bases). The CDR3 is 13 residues long. V gave up 0 bases and J gave up 3 bases, with 6 bases separating them. Germline V gives CDR1 SGHRS, CDR2 YFSETQ. The CDR3 reads CASSLGQDYGYTF. The CDR3 DNA follows: TGCGCCAGCAGCTTGGGACAGGACTATGGCTACACCTTC.

The chain employs TRBV5-1 and TRBJ2-1, with 7 bases aligning to TRBD2. This CDR3 spans 15 amino acids. Germline lookup yields CDR1 SGHRS and CDR2 YFSETQ. Trimming cost V 2 bases and J 0 bases; bases outside gene matches: 2. CDR3 DNA sequence: TGCGCCAGCAGCTTAGGCGGGAGCTCCTACAATGAGCAGTTCTTC. It specifies CASSLGGSSYNEQFF.

The chain carries TRBV4-1 and TRBJ1-2; 8 bases are shared with TRBD1. J gave up 4 bases and V 1 base, and 8 bases lay outside the gene matches. Germline V gene lookup returns CDR1 MGHRA and CDR2 YSYEKL. The CDR3 runs 16 residues. The chain's CDR3 is CASSQGRQGSFYGYTF. The CDR3 DNA reads TGCGCCAGCAGCCAAGGCCGACAGGGGAGTTTCTATGGCTACACCTTC.

The chain is built from TRBV5-4 and TRBJ2-7, with 12 bases matching TRBD2. The ends lost 5 bases at V and 5 bases at J; junction bases unmatched: 17. Germline-derived CDR1 and CDR2 are SGHNT and YYREEE (reference sequence). The CDR3 runs to 18 residues. The CDR3 nucleotides read TGTGCCAGCAGTCAGGGCGTTGCGGCTCTAGCGGGAGGGAACGAGCAGTACTTC. Its translation: CASSQGVAALAGGNEQYF.

This clone was detected only once. The V gene is TRBV19, the J gene TRBJ1-1; D might be TRBD1 (5 bases). Per germline, CDR1 LNHDA and CDR2 SQIVND (reference sequence). The CDR3 consists of 14 residues. Trimming pared 5 bases from V and 1 base from J, leaving 11 bases between. The CDR3 sequence: CASSPGQGNTEAFF. DNA for the CDR3: TGTGCCAGTAGTCCCGGCCAGGGGAACACTGAAGCTTTCTTT.

The chain couples TRBV27 to TRBJ2-1; TRBD2 matches 14 bases. Germline trimming cut 7 bases from V and 6 bases from J; bases unmatched to any gene: 11. Germline CDR1 reads MNHEY; CDR2 reads SMNVEV (reference sequence). The CDR3 is 17 residues long. CDR3 DNA sequence: TGTGCCAGCAAAGGACTAGCGGGGGGTCCACCTTCCAATGAGCAGTTCTTC. Translated, it gives CASKGLAGGPPSNEQFF.

The chain links TRBV1 to TRBJ1-3; the tabulated D call, TRBD1, remains unverified against the DNA. TRBV1 has pseudogene status. The CDR3 runs to 12 residues. The CDR3 coding sequence is TGCACCAGCAGCCAAGGCTACAGGGGTGAGTCGTTT. Protein: CTSSQGYRGESF.

This clone was counted once. The chain is built from TRBV29-1 and TRBJ2-2; 10 nucleotides agree with TRBD1. J gave up 4 bases and V 4 bases, and 15 bases lay outside the gene matches. CDR1 is SQVTM, CDR2 ANQGSEA, per germline. The length of the CDR3 is 18 residues. DNA of the CDR3: TGCAGCGTTGGTGGGATAGTCGACAGGGGGCGCAGCACCGGGGAGCTGTTTTTT. Its translation: CSVGGIVDRGRSTGELFF.

This clone was seen more than once but under ten times. The chain links TRBV19 to TRBJ2-7, with a tentative D call TRBD1 (5 bases). The CDR3 extends over 11 amino acids. The V gene lost 6 bases and the J gene lost 4 bases, with 7 bases spanning the gap. Per the germline V gene, CDR1 is LNHDA and CDR2 is SQIVND (reference sequence). The CDR3 DNA is TGTGCCAGTAGCGACAGTTACGAGCAGTACTTC. It yields the protein CASSDSYEQYF.

This rearrangement joins TRBV10-3 to TRBJ1-1; the D gene is possibly TRBD1 (5 bases). V shed 2 bases and J shed 7 bases, with 8 bases lying between them. Germline CDR1 reads ENHRY; CDR2 reads SYGVKD. The CDR3 length is 12 residues. The CDR3 loop is CAISEGAVEAFF. The CDR3 bases are TGTGCCATCAGTGAGGGGGCAGTTGAAGCTTTCTTT.

The chain joins TRBV4-2 to TRBJ1-2; D is unclear. Trimming left V 0 bases short and J 3 bases short, with 5 bases between. CDR1 and CDR2 (germline): LGHNA, YNFKEQ. The CDR3 contains 13 residues. The CDR3 sequence: CASSQESYYGYTF. In DNA form, the CDR3 reads TGTGCCAGCAGCCAAGAGAGCTACTATGGCTACACCTTC.

V usage is TRBV4-2 and J usage is TRBJ2-7; 12 bases line up with TRBD2. The CDR3 loop spans 18 amino acids. Germline CDR1 and CDR2: LGHNA and YNFKEQ. V trimming: 5 bases; J trimming: 3 bases; junction bases outside the gene matches: 14. As DNA, the CDR3 is TGTGCCAGCAGCTCCCGGACTAGCGGGGCCTCGGCGGACTACGAGCAGTACTTC. Its translation: CASSSRTSGASADYEQYF.

The rearrangement joins TRBV29-1 to TRBJ2-2; 13 nucleotides agree with TRBD2. After removal of 7 bases from V and 3 bases from J, the junction contained 5 bases not matched to a gene. Germline-derived CDR1 and CDR2 are SQVTM and ANQGSEA. The CDR3 has 15 residues. Written as DNA, the CDR3 is TGCAGCGGCCGACTAGCGGGGGGCTACACCGGGGAGCTGTTTTTT. Residues: CSGRLAGGYTGELFF.

This chain joins TRBV19 and TRBJ2-1, with a weak D call TRBD1 (6 bases). Germline V gene lookup returns CDR1 LNHDA and CDR2 SQIVND (reference sequence). This CDR3 is 18 amino acids long. V was shortened by 4 bases and J by 4 bases, with 23 bases between the two germline ends. The CDR3 DNA is TGTGCCAGTAGTACCTATCAGGGGCCCCCCAAAAATTACAATGAGCAGTTCTTC. This encodes CASSTYQGPPKNYNEQFF.

The V gene is TRBV9, the J gene TRBJ2-2, with TRBD2 identical over 8 bases. V trimming: 0 bases; J trimming: 3 bases; junction bases outside the gene matches: 7. The CDR3 covers 17 residues. The germline CDR1 and CDR2 sequences are SGDLS and YYNGEE. The CDR3 region is CASSVGSGGGYTGELFF. Written as DNA, the CDR3 is TGTGCCAGCAGCGTAGGGTCTGGCGGGGGGTACACCGGGGAGCTGTTTTTT.